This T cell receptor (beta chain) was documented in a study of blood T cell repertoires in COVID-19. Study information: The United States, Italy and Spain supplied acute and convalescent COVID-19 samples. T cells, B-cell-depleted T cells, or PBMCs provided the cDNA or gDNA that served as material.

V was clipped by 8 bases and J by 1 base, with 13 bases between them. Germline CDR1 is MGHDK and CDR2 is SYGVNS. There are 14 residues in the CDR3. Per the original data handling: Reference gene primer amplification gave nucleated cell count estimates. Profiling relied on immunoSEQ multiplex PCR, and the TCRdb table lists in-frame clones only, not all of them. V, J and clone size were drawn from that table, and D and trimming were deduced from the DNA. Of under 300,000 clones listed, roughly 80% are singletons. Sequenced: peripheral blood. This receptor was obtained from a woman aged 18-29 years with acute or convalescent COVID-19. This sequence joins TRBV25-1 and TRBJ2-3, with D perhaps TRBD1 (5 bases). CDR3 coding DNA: TGTGCCAGCCAGTTGGGGCTGGGCACAGATACGCAGTATTTT. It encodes CASQLGLGTDTQYF.